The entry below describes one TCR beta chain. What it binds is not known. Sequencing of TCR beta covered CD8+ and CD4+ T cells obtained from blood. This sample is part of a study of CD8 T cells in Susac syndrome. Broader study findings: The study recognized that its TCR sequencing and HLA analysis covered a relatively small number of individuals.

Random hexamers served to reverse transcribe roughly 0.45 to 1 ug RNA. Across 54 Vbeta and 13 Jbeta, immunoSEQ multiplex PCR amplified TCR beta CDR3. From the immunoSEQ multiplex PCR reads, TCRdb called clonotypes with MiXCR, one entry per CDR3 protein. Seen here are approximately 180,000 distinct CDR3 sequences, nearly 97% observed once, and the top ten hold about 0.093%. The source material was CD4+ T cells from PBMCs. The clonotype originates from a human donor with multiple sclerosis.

The CDR3 nucleotides are TGCAGTGCTGAGACAGGGTCGTTACACTACGAGCAGTACTTC. Amino acids: CSAETGSLHYEQYF. The chain joins TRBV20-1 to TRBJ2-7; TRBD1 matches at 7 bases. This CDR3 contains 14 residues. Germline lookup yields CDR1 DFQATT and CDR2 SNEGSKA (reference sequence). The junction had 10 bases not matched to a gene; V was cut back by 5 bases and J by 3 bases.